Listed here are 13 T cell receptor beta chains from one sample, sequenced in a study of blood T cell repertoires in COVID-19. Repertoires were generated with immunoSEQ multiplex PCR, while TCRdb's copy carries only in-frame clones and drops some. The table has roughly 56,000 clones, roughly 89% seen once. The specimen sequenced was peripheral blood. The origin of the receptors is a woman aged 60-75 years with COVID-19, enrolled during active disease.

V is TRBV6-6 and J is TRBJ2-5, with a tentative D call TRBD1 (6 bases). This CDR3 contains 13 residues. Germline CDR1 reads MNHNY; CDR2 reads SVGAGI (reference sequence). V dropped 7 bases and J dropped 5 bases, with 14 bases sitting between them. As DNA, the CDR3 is TGTGCCAGCAATGAGGGGGTGAGGGAGACCCAGTACTTC. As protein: CASNEGVRETQYF.

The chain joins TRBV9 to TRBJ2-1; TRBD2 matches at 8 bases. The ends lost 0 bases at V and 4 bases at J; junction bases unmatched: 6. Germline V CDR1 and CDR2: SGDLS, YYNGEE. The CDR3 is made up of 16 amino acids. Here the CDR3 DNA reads TGTGCCAGCAGCGTAGGAGCGGGAGTAATATACAATGAGCAGTTCTTC. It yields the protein CASSVGAGVIYNEQFF.

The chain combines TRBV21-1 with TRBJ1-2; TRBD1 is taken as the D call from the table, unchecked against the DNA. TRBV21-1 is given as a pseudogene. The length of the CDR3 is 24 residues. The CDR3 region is CASSNFSSGETRGSEGVRNYGYTF. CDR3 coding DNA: TGTGCCAGCAGCAATTTTTCTTCCGGCGAGACTCGGGGTTCAGAGGGGGTGAGGAACTATGGCTACACCTTC.

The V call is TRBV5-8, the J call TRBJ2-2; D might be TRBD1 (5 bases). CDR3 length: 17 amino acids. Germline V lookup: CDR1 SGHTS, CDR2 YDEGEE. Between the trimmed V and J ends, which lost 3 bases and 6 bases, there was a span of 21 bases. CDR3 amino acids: CASSSQGGSGRSGELFF. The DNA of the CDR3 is TGTGCCAGCAGCTCGCAGGGCGGCTCAGGAAGATCCGGGGAGCTGTTTTTT.

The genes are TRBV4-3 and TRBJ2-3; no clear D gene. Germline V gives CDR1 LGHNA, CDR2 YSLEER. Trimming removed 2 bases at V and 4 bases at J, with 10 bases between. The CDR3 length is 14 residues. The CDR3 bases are TGCGCCAGCAGCCAAACTCGACTCTCAGATACGCAGTATTTT. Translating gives CASSQTRLSDTQYF.

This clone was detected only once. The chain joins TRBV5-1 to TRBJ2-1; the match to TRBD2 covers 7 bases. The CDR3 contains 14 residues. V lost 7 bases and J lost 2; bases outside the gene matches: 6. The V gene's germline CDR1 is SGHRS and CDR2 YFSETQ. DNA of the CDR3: TGCGCCAGCCGGGCAGCGGGGACCTACAATGAGCAGTTCTTC. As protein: CASRAAGTYNEQFF.

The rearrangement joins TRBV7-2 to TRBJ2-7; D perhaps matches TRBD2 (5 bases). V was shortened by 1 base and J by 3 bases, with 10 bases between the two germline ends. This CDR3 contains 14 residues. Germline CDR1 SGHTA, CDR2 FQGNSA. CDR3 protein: CASSLGGFRYEQYF. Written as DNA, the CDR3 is TGTGCCAGCAGCTTAGGCGGGTTCCGCTACGAGCAGTACTTC.

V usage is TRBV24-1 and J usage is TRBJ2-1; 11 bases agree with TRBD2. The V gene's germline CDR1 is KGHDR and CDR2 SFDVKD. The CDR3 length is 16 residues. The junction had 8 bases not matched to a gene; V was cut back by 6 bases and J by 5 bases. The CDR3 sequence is CATSLAGTSGHNEQFF. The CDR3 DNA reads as TGTGCCACCAGTTTAGCCGGGACTAGCGGCCACAATGAGCAGTTCTTC.

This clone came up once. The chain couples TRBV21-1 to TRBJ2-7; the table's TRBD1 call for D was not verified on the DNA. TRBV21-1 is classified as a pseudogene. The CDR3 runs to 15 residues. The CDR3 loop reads CAPIIGTGGEVGQYF. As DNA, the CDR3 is TGTGCCCCCATTATAGGGACAGGGGGCGAGGTGGGGCAGTACTTC.

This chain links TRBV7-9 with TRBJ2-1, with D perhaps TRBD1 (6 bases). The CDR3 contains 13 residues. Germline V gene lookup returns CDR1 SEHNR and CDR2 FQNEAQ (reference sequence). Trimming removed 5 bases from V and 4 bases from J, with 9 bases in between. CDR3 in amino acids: CASSPDSYNEQFF. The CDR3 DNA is TGTGCCAGCAGCCCGGACAGTTACAATGAGCAGTTCTTC.

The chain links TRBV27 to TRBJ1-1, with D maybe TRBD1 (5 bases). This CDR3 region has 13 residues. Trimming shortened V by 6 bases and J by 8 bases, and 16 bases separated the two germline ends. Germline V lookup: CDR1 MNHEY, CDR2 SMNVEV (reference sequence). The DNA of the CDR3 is TGTGCCAGCAGCTTTCAGGGACTCGGCGAAGCTTTCTTT. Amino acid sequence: CASSFQGLGEAFF.

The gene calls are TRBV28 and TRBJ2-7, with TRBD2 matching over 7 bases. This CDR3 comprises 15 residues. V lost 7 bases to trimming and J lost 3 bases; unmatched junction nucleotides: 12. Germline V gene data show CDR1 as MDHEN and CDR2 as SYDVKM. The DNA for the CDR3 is TGTGCCAGCACCGAGGGCGGGAGAGGTAACTACGAGCAGTACTTC. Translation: CASTEGGRGNYEQYF.

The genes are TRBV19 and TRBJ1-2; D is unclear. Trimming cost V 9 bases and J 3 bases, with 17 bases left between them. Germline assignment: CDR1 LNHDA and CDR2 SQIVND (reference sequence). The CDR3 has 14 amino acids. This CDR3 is CASRRGLRDYGYTF. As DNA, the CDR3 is TGTGCCAGCCGCCGCGGGCTTAGGGACTATGGCTACACCTTC.